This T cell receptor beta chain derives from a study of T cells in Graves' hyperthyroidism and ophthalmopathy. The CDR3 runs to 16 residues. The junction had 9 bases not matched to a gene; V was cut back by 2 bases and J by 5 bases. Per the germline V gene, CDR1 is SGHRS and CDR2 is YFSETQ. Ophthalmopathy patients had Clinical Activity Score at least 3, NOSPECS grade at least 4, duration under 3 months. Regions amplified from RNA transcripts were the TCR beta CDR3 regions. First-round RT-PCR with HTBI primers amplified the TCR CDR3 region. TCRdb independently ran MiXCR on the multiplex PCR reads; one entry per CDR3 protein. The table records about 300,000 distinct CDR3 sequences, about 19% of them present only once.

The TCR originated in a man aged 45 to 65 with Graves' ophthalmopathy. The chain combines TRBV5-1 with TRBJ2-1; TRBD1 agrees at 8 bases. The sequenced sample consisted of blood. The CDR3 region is CASSLGRTGPHNEQFF. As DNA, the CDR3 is TGCGCCAGCAGCTTAGGAAGGACAGGGCCTCACAATGAGCAGTTCTTC.